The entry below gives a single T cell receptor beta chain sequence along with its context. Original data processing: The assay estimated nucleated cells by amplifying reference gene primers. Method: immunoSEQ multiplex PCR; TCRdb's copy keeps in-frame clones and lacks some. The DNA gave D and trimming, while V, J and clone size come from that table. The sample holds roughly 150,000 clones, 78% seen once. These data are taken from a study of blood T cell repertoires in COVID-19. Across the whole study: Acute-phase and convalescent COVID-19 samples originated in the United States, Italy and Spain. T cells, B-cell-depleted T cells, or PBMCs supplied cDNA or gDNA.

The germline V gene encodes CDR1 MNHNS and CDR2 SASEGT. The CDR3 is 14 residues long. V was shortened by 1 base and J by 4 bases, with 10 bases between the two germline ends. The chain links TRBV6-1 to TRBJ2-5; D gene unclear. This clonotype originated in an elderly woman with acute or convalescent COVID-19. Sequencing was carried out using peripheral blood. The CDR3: CASSEDRSRETQYF. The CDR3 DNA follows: TGTGCCAGCAGTGAAGACAGATCGCGAGAGACCCAGTACTTC.